This TCR beta chain was profiled in a study of blood T cells in healthy people across ages. A J-beta primer mix and a sample-barcoded 5' primer were used in a second PCR of roughly 6 to 12 cycles. A template-switch adaptor that had 12 random nucleotides put a tag on each cDNA molecule. TCRdb re-derived calls from the 5' RACE reads in MiXCR, one entry per CDR3 protein. The sample has approximately 780,000 distinct CDR3 sequences, about a quarter seen once. The CDR3 loop spans 15 amino acids. V shed 4 bases and J shed 5 bases, with 17 bases lying between them. The germline V gene encodes CDR1 SGDLS and CDR2 YYNGEE. The sample was also linked to a second study, of T cells of mothers and their children.

This sequence originates from a boy younger than 18 in good health. Sequenced material: blood. The rearrangement uses TRBV9 and TRBJ2-3; either TRBD1 or TRBD2 may supply D (6 bases each). This CDR3 is CASSSGPEGGDTQYF. The DNA for the CDR3 is TGTGCCAGCAGCTCAGGACCGGAGGGGGGAGATACGCAGTATTTT.